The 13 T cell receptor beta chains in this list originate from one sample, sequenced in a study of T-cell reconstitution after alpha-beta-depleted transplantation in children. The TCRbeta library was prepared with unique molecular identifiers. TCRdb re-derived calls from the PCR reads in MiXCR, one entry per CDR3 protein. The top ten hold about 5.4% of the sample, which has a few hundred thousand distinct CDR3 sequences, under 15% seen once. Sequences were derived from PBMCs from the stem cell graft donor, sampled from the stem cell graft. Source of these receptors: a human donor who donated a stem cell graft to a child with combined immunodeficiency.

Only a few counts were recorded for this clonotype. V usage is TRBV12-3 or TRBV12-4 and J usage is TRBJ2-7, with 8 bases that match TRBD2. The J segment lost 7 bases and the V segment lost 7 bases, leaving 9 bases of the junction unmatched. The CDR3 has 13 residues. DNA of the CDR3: TGTGCCAGCACCCTCGGGGGGGGAGGTGAGCAGTACTTC. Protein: CASTLGGGGEQYF.

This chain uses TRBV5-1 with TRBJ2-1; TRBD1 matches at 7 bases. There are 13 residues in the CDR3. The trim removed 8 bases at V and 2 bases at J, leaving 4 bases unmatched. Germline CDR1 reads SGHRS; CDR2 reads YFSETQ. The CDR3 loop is CASTGDTYNEQFF. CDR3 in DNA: TGCGCCAGTACAGGGGATACCTACAATGAGCAGTTCTTC. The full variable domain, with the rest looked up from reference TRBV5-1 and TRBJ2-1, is KAGVTQTPRYLIKTRGQQVTLSCSPISGHRSVSWYQQTPGQGLQFLFEYFSETQRNKGNFPGRFSGRQFSNSRSEMNVSTLELGDSALYLCASTGDTYNEQFFGPGTRLTVL.

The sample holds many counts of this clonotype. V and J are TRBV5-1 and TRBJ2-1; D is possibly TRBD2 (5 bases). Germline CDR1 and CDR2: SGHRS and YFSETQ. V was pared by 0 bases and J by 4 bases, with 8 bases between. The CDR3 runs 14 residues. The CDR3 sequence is CASSLGLIYNEQFF. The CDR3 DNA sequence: TGCGCCAGCAGCTTGGGACTAATTTACAATGAGCAGTTCTTC.

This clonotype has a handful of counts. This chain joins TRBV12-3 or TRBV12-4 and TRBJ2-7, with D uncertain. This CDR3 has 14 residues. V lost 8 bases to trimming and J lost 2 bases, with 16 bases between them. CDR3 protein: CASGYQAHTYEQYF. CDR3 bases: TGTGCCAGCGGCTATCAGGCTCACACCTACGAGCAGTACTTC.

DNA of the CDR3: TGTGCCAGCAGCTTAGCCCCACCGGGGGAGCATGGCTACACCTTC. Residues: CASSLAPPGEHGYTF. This chain joins TRBV7-2 and TRBJ1-2, with a tentative D call TRBD1 (5 bases). The CDR3 sequence is 15 residues long. Germline CDR1 is SGHTA and CDR2 is FQGNSA. The V gene lost 0 bases and the J gene lost 6 bases, with 14 bases spanning the gap.

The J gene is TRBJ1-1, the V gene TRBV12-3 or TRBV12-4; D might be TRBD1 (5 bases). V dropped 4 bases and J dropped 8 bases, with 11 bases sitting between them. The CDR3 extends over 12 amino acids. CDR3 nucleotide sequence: TGTGCCAGCAGTTCACAGGTCACCGAAGCTTTCTTT. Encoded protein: CASSSQVTEAFF.

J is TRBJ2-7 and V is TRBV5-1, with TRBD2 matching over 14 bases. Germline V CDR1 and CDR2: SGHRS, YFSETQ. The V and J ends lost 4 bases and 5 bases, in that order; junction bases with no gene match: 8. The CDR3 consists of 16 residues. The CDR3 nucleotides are TGCGCCAGCAGCGACCAGGGACTAGCGGGAGTGAACGAGCAGTACTTC. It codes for CASSDQGLAGVNEQYF.

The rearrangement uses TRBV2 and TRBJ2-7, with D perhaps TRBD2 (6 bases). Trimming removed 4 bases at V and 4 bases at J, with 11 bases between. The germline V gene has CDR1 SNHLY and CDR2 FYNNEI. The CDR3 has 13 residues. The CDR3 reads CASSGTNNYEQYF. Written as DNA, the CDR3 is TGTGCCAGCAGTGGGACTAACAATTACGAGCAGTACTTC.

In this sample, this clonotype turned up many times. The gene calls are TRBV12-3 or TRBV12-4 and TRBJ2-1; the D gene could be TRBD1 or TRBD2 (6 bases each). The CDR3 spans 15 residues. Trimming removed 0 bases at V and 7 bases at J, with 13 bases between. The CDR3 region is CASSLAGGLNNEQFF. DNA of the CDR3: TGTGCCAGCAGTTTAGCGGGGGGCCTGAATAATGAGCAGTTCTTC.

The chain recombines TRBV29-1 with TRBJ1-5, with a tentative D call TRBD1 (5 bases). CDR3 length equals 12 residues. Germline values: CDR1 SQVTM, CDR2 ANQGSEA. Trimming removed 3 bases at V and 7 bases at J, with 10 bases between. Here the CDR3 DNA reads TGCAGCGTTGAGCAGGGCGGCCAGCCCCAGCATTTT. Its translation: CSVEQGGQPQHF.

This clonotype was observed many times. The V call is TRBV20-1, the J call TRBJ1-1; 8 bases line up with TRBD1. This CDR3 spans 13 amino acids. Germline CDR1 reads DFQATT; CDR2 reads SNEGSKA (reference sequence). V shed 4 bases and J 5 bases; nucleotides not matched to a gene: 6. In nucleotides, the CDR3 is TGCAGTGCTAAACACAGGGGGGGAACTGAAGCTTTCTTT. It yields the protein CSAKHRGGTEAFF.

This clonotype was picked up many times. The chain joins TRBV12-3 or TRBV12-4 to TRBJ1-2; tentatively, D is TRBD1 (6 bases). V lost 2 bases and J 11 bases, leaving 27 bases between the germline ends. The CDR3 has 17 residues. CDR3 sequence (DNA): TGTGCCAGCAGTTTATCATGGAGTCGGGGGGCCGTGGGGAGTTACACCTTC. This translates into CASSLSWSRGAVGSYTF.

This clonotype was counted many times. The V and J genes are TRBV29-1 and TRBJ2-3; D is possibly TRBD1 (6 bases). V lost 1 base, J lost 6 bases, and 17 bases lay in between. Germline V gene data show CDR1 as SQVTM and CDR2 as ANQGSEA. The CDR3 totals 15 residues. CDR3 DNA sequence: TGCAGCGTTGAAGTGGGTAACAGGGTAGGGGATACGCAGTATTTT. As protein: CSVEVGNRVGDTQYF.